This T cell receptor beta chain was retrieved from a study of radiation and T cells in renal cell carcinoma. Study at large: Nephrectomy followed 15 Gy stereotactic body radiation by 4 weeks.

CDR3 length equals 16 residues. CDR1 and CDR2 from the germline V gene are MNHEY and SMNVEV (reference sequence). V shed 0 bases, J shed 5 bases, and the junction held 6 bases outside the gene matches. Broader study findings: Top tumor clonotypes rose in blood 2 weeks post-radiation, then contracted.

Time point given: baseline pretreatment blood. Treatment of the sample: 15 Gy SBRT to primary tumor, nephrectomy 4 weeks later. After SBRT, blood was collected at 2 and 4 weeks, plus baseline. The tumor was a clear cell renal cell carcinoma. A remark on this clone: Its antigen is currently unknown.

Data came from immunoSEQ multiplex PCR; TCRdb stores just in-frame clones and leaves some out. The sample lists 150,000 or so clones, about 88% occurring once. The chain joins TRBV27 to TRBJ2-2; 7 nucleotides match TRBD1. Sample: blood, taken from a patient whose treatment included radiotherapy and nephrectomy. The origin of this receptor is a woman in her forties or fifties with renal cell carcinoma. The CDR3 loop is CASSLSWDSITGELFF. In DNA form, the CDR3 reads TGTGCCAGCAGTTTATCTTGGGACAGTATTACCGGGGAGCTGTTTTTT.